This T cell receptor beta chain was recovered during a study of T cells expressing NK-cell markers. Study context: According to the study, TCR beta repertoires originated from sorted CD3+CD56+NKG2C+, CD3+CD56+NKG2C- and CD3+CD56-NKG2C+ T cells. Study-wide results and caveats: The HCMV specificity of the expanded NKG2C+ T cell clones stayed unresolved.

About this clonotype: Its antigen remains unknown.

From its re-call of the 5' RACE reads, TCRdb lists each CDR3 protein once, without DNA. The listing contains about 550,000 distinct CDR3 sequences. The CDR3 runs to 15 residues. The germline gives CDR1 SQVTM, CDR2 ANQGSEA. This chain joins TRBV29-1 and TRBJ2-1. The sequenced sample consisted of blood T cells: a sorted CD56 or NKG2C T cell subset, CD4+ or CD8+ T cells, or bulk PBMC T cells (not recorded which). This receptor was identified in a man in his late teens or twenties in good health. The CDR3 protein is CSVVPSDSSYNEQFF.